A selection of T cell receptor beta chains follows, all from one sample in a study of cytomegalovirus exposure and HLA in healthy donors. The assay was immunoSEQ multiplex PCR, and TCRdb's table has in-frame clones only and misses some. The sample has approximately 120,000 clones, over 60% seen once. The sample consisted of PBMCs. The receptor source for this set is a man aged 55 to 70 in good health and CMV-seropositive. Both conserved end residues are part of each CDR3. The order of the fields is V gene, J gene, clone size, D gene, CDR3 protein, CDR3 DNA. The D gene is left open where the match is weak. Size is omitted from some rows. Given values are once, few, many or a class for expanded clones.

TRBV5-1	TRBJ2-5	.	.	CASSPGHSNKGETQYF	TGCGCCAGCAGCCCGGGTCACTCCAACAAGGGGGAGACCCAGTACTTC
TRBV18	TRBJ2-1	.	TRBD2	CASSPGLADEQFF	TGTGCCAGCTCACCTGGACTAGCCGATGAGCAGTTCTTC
TRBV2	TRBJ1-5	.	TRBD1	CASSVTQGYQPQHF	TGTGCCAGCAGTGTGACACAGGGGTATCAGCCCCAGCATTTT
TRBV5-8	TRBJ2-7	.	.	CASSLGRRGYEQYF	TGTGCCAGCAGCTTGGGACGGCGGGGCTACGAGCAGTACTTC
TRBV5-5	TRBJ2-3	.	TRBD2	CASSLGLAGAGSTDTQYF	TGTGCCAGCAGTCTGGGACTAGCGGGGGCCGGGAGCACAGATACGCAGTATTTT
TRBV11-2	TRBJ2-5	.	TRBD1	CASSLLWDRGRETQYF	TGTGCCAGCAGCTTACTTTGGGACAGGGGACGAGAGACCCAGTACTTC
TRBV6-4	TRBJ1-2	.	.	CASSDSITGNYKGRVHGYTF	TGTGCCAGCAGTGACTCTATCACAGGGAATTATAAGGGTCGAGTCCATGGCTACACCTTC
TRBV19	TRBJ1-1	once	TRBD1	CASSTGVGTEAFF	TGTGCCAGTAGCACAGGGGTAGGAACTGAAGCTTTCTTT
TRBV7-8	TRBJ1-1	.	.	CASSLARRDRTEAFF	TGTGCCAGCAGCTTAGCGCGGAGGGACCGCACTGAAGCTTTCTTT
TRBV2	TRBJ2-7	.	.	CASQTPNYEQYF	TGTGCCAGCCAAACCCCTAACTACGAGCAGTACTTC
TRBV13	TRBJ2-3	once	TRBD1	CASSLGQGAITDTQYF	TGTGCCAGCAGCCTTGGACAGGGGGCAATCACAGATACGCAGTATTTT
TRBV5-4	TRBJ2-4	few	.	CASSPPGRGEDIQYF	TGTGCCAGCAGCCCCCCGGGCAGGGGGGAAGACATTCAGTACTTC
TRBV7-2	TRBJ2-7	.	.	CASSLAGLSSYEQYF	TGTGCCAGCAGCTTAGCGGGGCTAAGCTCCTACGAGCAGTACTTC
TRBV28	TRBJ1-1	.	TRBD1	CASILQGGNTEAFF	TGTGCCAGCATCTTACAGGGGGGAAACACTGAAGCTTTCTTT
TRBV5-1	TRBJ2-3	.	TRBD2	CASSLAGGSTDTQYF	TGCGCCAGCAGCTTAGCGGGGGGAAGCACAGATACGCAGTATTTT
TRBV29-1	TRBJ1-1	once	.	CSVQGAFMNTEAFF	TGCAGCGTCCAGGGCGCCTTCATGAACACTGAAGCTTTCTTT
TRBV29-1	TRBJ2-7	.	.	CSVATPDGGTNEQYF	TGCAGCGTTGCGACTCCGGACGGGGGAACGAACGAGCAGTACTTC
TRBV29-1	TRBJ2-2	.	.	CSVSVTGELFF	TGCAGCGTCTCAGTCACCGGGGAGCTGTTTTTT
TRBV10-3	TRBJ1-1	.	.	CAISDHGNRARTEAFF	TGTGCCATCAGTGATCATGGTAACAGGGCTAGGACTGAAGCTTTCTTT
TRBV2	TRBJ2-1	few	TRBD1	CASTLQGAQDNEQFF	TGTGCCAGCACCCTACAGGGGGCGCAAGACAATGAGCAGTTCTTC
TRBV11-2	TRBJ2-7	.	TRBD1	CASSIRTGGYEQYF	TGTGCCAGCAGCATTAGGACAGGGGGGTACGAGCAGTACTTC
TRBV5-1	TRBJ2-2	.	TRBD2	CASSLNGGTDGELFF	TGCGCCAGCAGCTTGAACGGGGGGACTGACGGGGAGCTGTTTTTT
TRBV2	TRBJ1-4	.	.	CASSEADSLRLF	TGTGCCAGCAGTGAAGCGGACAGTTTACGTTTGTTT
TRBV9	TRBJ1-6	.	TRBD1	CASSVDVRGDNSPLHF	TGTGCCAGCAGCGTAGATGTCAGGGGGGATAATTCACCCCTCCACTTT
TRBV7-8	TRBJ1-1	.	TRBD1	CASSLRTGERVTEAFF	TGTGCCAGCAGCTTAAGGACAGGGGAGAGGGTAACTGAAGCTTTCTTT
TRBV5-6	TRBJ2-7	.	TRBD1	CASSLNPGQTSYEQYF	TGTGCCAGCAGCTTGAACCCGGGACAGACCTCCTACGAGCAGTACTTC
TRBV15	TRBJ1-1	.	TRBD1	CATSIHPGQGATEAFF	TGTGCCACCAGCATACATCCGGGACAGGGGGCAACTGAAGCTTTCTTT
TRBV5-1	TRBJ1-6	.	.	CASSLREYNSPLHF	TGCGCCAGCAGCTTGAGGGAGTATAATTCACCCCTCCACTTT